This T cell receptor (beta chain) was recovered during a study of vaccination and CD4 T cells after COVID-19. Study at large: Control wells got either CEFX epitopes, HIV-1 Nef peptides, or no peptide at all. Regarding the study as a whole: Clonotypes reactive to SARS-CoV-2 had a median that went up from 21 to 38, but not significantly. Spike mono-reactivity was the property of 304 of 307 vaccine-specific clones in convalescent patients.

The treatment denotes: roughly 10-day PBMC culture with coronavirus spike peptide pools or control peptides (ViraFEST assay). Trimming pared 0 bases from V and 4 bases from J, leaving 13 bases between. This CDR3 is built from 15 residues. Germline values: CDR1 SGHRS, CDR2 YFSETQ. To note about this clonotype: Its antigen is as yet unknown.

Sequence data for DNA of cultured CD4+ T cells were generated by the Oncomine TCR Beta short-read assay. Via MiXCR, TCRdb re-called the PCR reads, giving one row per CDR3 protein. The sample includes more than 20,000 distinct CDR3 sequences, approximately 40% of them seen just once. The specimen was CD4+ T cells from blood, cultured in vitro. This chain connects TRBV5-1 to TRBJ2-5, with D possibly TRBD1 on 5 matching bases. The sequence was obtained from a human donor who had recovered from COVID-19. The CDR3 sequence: CASSLAGKGAETQYF. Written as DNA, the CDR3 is TGCGCCAGCAGCTTGGCTGGGAAAGGGGCAGAGACCCAGTACTTC.